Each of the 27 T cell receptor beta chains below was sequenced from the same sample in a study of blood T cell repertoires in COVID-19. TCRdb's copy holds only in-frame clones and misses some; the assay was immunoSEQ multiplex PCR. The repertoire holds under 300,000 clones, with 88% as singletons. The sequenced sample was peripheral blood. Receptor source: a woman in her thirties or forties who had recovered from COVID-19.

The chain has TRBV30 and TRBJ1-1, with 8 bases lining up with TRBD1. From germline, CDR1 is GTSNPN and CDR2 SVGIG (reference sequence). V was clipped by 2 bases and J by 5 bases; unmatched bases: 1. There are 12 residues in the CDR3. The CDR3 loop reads CAWSTGGTEAFF. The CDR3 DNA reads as TGTGCCTGGAGTACAGGGGGGACTGAAGCTTTCTTT.

The CDR3 nucleotides read TGTGCCATCAGTACCGGACAGGGCCCGAACACCTTC. Translating it yields CAISTGQGPNTF. J is TRBJ1-2 and V is TRBV10-3, with 8 bases lining up with TRBD1. The V gene end was trimmed by 5 bases and the J gene end by 12 bases; junction bases not matched to a gene: 8. CDR1 ENHRY and CDR2 SYGVKD come from the germline V gene. The CDR3 runs to 12 residues.

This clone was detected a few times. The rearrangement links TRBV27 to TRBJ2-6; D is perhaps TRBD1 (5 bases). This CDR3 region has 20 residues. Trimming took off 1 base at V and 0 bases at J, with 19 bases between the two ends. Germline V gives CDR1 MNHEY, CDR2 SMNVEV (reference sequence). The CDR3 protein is CASSLFVGQPGLSGANVLTF. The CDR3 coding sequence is TGTGCCAGCAGTTTATTTGTGGGGCAGCCCGGCCTCTCTGGGGCCAACGTCCTGACTTTC. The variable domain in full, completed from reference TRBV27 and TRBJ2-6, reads EAQVTQNPRYLITVTGKKLTVTCSQNMNHEYMSWYRQDPGLGLRQIYYSMNVEVTDKGDVPEGYKVSRKEKRNFPLILESPSPNQTSLYFCASSLFVGQPGLSGANVLTFGAGSRLTVL.

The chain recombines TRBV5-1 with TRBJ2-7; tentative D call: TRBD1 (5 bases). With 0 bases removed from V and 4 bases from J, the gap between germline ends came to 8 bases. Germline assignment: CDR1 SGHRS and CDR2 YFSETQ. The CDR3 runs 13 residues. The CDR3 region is CASSLEGVYEQYF. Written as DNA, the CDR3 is TGCGCCAGCAGCTTGGAAGGGGTTTACGAGCAGTACTTC.

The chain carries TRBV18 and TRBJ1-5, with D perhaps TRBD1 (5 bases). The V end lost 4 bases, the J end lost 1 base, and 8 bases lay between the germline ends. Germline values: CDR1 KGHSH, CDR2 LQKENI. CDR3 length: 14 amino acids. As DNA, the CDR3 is TGTGCCAGCTCACGGGGGGGGAGCAATCAGCCCCAGCATTTT. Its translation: CASSRGGSNQPQHF.

The CDR3 reads CASSVGPSTATNTEAFF. The CDR3 DNA sequence: TGTGCCAGCAGCGTAGGCCCCTCGACAGCGACGAACACTGAAGCTTTCTTT. The rearrangement links TRBV9 to TRBJ1-1, with a possible D match to TRBD1 (5 bases). The CDR3 spans 17 residues. V gave up 0 bases and J gave up 1 base, with 16 bases separating them. The germline CDR1 and CDR2 sequences are SGDLS and YYNGEE.

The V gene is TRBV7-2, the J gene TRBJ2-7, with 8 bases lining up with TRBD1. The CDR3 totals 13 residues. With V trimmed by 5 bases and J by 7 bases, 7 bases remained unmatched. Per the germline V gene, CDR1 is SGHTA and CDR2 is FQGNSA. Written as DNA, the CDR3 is TGTGCCAGCAGCCCCCAGGGGGCCGGTGAGCAGTACGTC. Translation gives CASSPQGAGEQYV.

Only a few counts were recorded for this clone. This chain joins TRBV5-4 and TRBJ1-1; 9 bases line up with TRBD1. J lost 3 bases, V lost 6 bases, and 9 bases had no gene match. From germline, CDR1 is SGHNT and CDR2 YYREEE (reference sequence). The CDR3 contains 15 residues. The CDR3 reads CASTRQGGSDTEAFF. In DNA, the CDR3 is TGTGCCAGCACCCGACAGGGGGGATCGGACACTGAAGCTTTCTTT.

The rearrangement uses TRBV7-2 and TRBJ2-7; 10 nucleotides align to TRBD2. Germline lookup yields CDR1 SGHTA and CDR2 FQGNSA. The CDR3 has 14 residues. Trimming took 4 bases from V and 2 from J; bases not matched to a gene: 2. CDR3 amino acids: CASSSSGRAYEQYF. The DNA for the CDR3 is TGTGCCAGCAGCTCGAGCGGGAGGGCCTACGAGCAGTACTTC.

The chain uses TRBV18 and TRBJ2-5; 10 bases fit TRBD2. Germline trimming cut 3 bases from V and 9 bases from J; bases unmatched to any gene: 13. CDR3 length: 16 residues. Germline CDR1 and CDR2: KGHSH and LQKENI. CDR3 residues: CASSPGLALPTTAQYF. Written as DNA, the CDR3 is TGTGCCAGCTCACCGGGACTAGCGTTACCCACCACGGCCCAGTACTTC.

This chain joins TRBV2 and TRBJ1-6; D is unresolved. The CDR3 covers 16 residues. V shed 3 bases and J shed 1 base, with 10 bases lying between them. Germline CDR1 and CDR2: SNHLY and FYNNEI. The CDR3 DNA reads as TGTGCCAGCAGTGAGTCGGTGGTATCCTATAATTCACCCCTCCACTTT. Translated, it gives CASSESVVSYNSPLHF.

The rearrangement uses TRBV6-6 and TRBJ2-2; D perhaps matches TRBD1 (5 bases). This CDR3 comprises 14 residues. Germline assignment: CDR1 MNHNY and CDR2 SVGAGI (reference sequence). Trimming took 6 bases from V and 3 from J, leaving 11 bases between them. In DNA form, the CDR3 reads TGTGCCAGCAGCCAAACCAGGGACACCGGGGAGCTGTTTTTT. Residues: CASSQTRDTGELFF.

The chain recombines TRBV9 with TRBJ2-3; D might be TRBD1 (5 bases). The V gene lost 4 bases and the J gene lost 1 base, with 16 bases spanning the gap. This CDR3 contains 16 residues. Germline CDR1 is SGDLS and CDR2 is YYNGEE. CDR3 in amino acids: CASSPPGQRGTDTQYF. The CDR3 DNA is TGTGCCAGCAGCCCGCCCGGACAAAGGGGCACAGATACGCAGTATTTT.

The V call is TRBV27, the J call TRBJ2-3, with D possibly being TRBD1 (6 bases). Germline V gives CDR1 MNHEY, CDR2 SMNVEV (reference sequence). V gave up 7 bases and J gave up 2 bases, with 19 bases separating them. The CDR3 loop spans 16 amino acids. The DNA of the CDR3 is TGTGCCAGCACCATCTCACAGGGTACCTTCACAGATACGCAGTATTTT. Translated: CASTISQGTFTDTQYF.

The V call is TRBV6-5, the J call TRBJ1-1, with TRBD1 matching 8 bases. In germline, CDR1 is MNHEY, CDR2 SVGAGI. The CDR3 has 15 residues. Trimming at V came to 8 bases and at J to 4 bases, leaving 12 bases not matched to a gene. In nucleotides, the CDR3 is TGTGCCAGCGGCCCGACAGGGGTGGGTGCCACTGAAGCTTTCTTT. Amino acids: CASGPTGVGATEAFF.

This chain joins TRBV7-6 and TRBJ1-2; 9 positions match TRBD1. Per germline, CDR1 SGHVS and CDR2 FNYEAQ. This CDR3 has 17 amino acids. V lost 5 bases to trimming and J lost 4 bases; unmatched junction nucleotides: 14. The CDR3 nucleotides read TGTGCCAGCAGCCCCCGGACAGGGGCCCTTCTAGTCTATGGCTACACCTTC. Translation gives CASSPRTGALLVYGYTF.

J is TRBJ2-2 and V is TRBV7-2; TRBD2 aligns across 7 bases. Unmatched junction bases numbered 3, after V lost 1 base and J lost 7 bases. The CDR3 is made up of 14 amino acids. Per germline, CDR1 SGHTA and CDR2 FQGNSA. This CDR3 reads CASSLGDYLGELFF. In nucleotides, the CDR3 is TGTGCCAGCAGCTTAGGGGACTACCTCGGGGAGCTGTTTTTT.

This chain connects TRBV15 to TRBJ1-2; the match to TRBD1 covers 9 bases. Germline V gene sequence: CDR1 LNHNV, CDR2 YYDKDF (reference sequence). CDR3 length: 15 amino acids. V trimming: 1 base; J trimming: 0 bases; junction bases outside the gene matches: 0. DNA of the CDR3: TGTGCCACCAGCAGAGGGGACAGGGCTAACTATGGCTACACCTTC. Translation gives CATSRGDRANYGYTF.

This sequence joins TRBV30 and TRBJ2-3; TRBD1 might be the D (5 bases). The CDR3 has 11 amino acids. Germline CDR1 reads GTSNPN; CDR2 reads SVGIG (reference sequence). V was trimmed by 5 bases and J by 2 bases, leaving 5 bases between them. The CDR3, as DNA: TGTGCCTGGGGGGCCACAGATACGCAGTATTTT. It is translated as CAWGATDTQYF.

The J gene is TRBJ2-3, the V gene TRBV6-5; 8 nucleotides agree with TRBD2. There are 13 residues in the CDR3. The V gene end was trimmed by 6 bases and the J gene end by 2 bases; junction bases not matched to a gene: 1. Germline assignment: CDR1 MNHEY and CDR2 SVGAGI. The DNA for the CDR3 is TGTGCCAGCAGGCGGGAGGCCACAGATACGCAGTATTTT. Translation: CASRREATDTQYF.

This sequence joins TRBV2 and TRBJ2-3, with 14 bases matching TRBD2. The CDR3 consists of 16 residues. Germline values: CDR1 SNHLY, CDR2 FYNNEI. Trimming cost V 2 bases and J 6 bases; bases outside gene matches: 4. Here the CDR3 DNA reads TGTGCCAGCAGTGAATTCGGGACTAGCGGGAGTGATACGCAGTATTTT. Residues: CASSEFGTSGSDTQYF.

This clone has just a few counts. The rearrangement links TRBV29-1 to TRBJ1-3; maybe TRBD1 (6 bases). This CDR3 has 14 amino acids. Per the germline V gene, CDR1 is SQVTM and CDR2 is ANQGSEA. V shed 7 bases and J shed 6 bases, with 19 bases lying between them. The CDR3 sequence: CSAGWGGGENTIYF. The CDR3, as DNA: TGCAGCGCCGGCTGGGGTGGGGGCGAAAACACCATATATTTT.

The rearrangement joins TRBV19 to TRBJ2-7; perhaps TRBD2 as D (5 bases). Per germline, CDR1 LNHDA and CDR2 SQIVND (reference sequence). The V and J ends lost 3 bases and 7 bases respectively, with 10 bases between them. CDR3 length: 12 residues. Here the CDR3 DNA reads TGTGCCAGTAGTATCGGCCAGCGGGAGCAGTACTTC. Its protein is CASSIGQREQYF.

DNA of the CDR3: TGTGCCAGCAGCTTGGACGGCCCGAGGGCTGAAGCTTTCTTT. Its translation: CASSLDGPRAEAFF. The rearrangement uses TRBV7-9 and TRBJ1-1, with D unresolved. Trimming removed 3 bases at V and 6 bases at J, with 14 bases between. CDR3 size: 14 residues. CDR1 is SEHNR, CDR2 FQNEAQ, per germline (reference sequence). The full variable domain, in which reference TRBV7-9 and TRBJ1-1 provide the parts outside the CDR3, is DTGVSQNPRHKITKRGQNVTFRCDPISEHNRLYWYRQTLGQGPEFLTYFQNEAQLEKSRLLSDRFSAERPKGSFSTLEIQRTEQGDSAMYLCASSLDGPRAEAFFGQGTRLTVV.

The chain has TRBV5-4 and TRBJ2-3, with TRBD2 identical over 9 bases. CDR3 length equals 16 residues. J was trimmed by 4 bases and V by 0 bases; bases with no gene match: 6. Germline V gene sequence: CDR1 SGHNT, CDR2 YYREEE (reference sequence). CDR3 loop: CASSLGLAGTADTQYF. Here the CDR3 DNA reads TGTGCCAGCAGCTTGGGGCTAGCGGGGACCGCAGATACGCAGTATTTT.

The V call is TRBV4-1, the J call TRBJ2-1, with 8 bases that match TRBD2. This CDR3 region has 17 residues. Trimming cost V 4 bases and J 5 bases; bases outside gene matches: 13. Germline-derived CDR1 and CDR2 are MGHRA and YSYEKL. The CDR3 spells CASSPIQGIAGHNEQFF. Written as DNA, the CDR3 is TGCGCCAGCAGCCCAATCCAGGGAATAGCGGGACACAATGAGCAGTTCTTC.

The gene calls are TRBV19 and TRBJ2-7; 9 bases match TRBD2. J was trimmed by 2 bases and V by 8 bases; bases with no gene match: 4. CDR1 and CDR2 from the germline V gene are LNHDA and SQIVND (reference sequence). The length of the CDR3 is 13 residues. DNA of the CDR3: TGTGCCAGTTCGCGGGAGGGACCCTACGAGCAGTACTTC. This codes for CASSREGPYEQYF.